This entry features one TCR beta chain sequence. The target of this receptor is not known. Base qualities are not at hand, and no much larger clone is one base apart. The CDR3 has 14 amino acids, counting the end cysteine and phenylalanine. The retained sequence is limited to the CDR3, 42 bases, with the frame set at the first base. CDR1 and CDR2 (SGHRS, YFSETQ) derive from the germline V gene. The junction carries 14 bases between V and J, which are trimmed by 0 bases and 8 bases respectively. This specimen comes from a study of T cell responses to AZD1222 COVID-19 vaccine (dated by TCRdb to the early 2020s). For the study in its entirety: TCR sequencing covered more than 230 trial participants: 200 to 210 given two doses of AZD1222 and approximately 26 given two doses of MenACWY control vaccine. Trial participants were enrolled by age into 18-55, 56-69 and 70-plus year subgroups, with about 150, 28 and 57 TCR-sequenced participants respectively.

The paper's findings and limits, for the study overall: Participants were mostly white British and included more females than males, and it was suggested by the authors that clonal diversity may have been underestimated. The 56-69-year group was small, and its depth increase did not reach significance, likely because of low power. Because no samples from the day 14 peak response were available, repertoires could be characterized only after the peak T cell response. Reportedly, almost half of the unique spike-specific TCRs recognized epitopes lying outside the regions that are mutated in the B.1.351 and B.1.1.7 variants. The vaccine-associated CD4 TCRs covered the entire spike protein, and the dominant responses fell in regions 160-218 and 743-854. Conclusions about previously exposed vaccinees were limited because only six AZD1222 recipients were SARS-CoV-2 seropositive at baseline. A significant rise in spike-specific TCR breadth and depth was observed after two AZD1222 doses relative to day 0 and relative to MenACWY recipients.

The CDR3 regions of human TCRbeta chains were subjected to immunosequencing. As for the original processing: TCRs in the repertoires were matched against a reference library of SARS-CoV-2-specific TCRs that had been generated with the MIRA antigen-specificity platform. Breadth meant the fraction of unique TCRs that were SARS-CoV-2-associated, whereas depth meant the fraction of total T cells that were SARS-CoV-2-associated. Using the MIRA data, each spike-specific TCR was mapped to the spike region that the TCR reacts to and placed in a CD4 or CD8 class. Log10-transformed breadth and depth values were compared by one-way ANOVA with Sidak's multiple comparisons tests. What TCRdb holds here is the immuneACCESS table cut down to in-frame rearrangements. Part of the clones is not present; checked against another copy, under half of the missing clones reflect an unresolved V gene, and the others are unexplained. That table furnishes V, J and clone size, whereas the DNA furnished D and trimming. The sample table lists approximately 270,000 clones, around 92% of them with a count of one. The top ten hold roughly 0.51% of the sample.

The time point label, read with the paper, signifies: about 28 days (+/-7) after the second vaccine dose. AZD1222 recipients given second doses at about 4 weeks or at about 12 weeks were pooled, since spike-specific TCR depth and breadth were not found to differ between the two schedules. Samples from vaccinated people were obtained from the UK trials COV001 and COV002, which included a single-blind randomized controlled phase 2/3 trial of AZD1222 (ChAdOx1 nCoV-19) in healthy adults. For TCRbeta chain sequencing, PBMC samples were collected from trial participants at day 0 and at day 28 after the second dose.

The material sequenced was peripheral blood, taken 28 days after the second AZD1222 dose. The sequence was collected from an adult who received the AZD1222 COVID-19 vaccine. The chain employs TRBV5-1 and TRBJ1-2, with the identity of the D gene unclear. CDR3 loop: CASSLGQVGRGYTF. The DNA sequence is TGCGCCAGCAGCTTGGGGCAGGTCGGAAGAGGCTACACCTTC.